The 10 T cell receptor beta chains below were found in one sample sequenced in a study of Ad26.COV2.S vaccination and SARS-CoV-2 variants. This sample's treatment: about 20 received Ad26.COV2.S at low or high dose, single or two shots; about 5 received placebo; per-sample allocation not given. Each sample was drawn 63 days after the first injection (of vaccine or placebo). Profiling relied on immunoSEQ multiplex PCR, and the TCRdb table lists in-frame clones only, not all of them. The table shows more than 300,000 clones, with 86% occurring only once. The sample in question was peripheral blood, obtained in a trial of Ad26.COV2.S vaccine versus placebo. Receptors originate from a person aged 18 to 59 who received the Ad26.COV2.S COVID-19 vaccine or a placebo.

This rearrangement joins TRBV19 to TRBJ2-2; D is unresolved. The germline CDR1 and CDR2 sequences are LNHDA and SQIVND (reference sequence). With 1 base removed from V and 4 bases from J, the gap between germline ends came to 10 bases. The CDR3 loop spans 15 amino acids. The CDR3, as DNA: TGTGCCAGTAGTATAGGGCAGGCCTCCACCGGGGAGCTGTTTTTT. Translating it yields CASSIGQASTGELFF.

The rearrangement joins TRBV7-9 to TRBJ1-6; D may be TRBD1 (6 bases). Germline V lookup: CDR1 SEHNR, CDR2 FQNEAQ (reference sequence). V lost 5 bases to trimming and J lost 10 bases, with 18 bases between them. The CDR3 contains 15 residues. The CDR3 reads CASSPPKQGWSPLHF. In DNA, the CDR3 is TGTGCCAGCAGCCCGCCCAAACAGGGCTGGTCACCCCTCCACTTT.

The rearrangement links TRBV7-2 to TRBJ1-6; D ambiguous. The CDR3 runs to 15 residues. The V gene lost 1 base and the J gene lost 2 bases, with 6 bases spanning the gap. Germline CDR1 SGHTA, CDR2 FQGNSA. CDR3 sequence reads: CASSLEGTYNSPLHF. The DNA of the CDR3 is TGTGCCAGCAGCTTAGAAGGGACCTATAATTCACCCCTCCACTTT.

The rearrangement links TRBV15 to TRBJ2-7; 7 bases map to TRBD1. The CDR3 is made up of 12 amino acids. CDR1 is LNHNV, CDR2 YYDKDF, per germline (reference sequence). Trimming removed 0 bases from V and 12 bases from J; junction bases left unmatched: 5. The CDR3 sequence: CATSRDRQGRYF. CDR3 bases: TGTGCCACCAGCAGAGACCGACAGGGACGGTACTTC.

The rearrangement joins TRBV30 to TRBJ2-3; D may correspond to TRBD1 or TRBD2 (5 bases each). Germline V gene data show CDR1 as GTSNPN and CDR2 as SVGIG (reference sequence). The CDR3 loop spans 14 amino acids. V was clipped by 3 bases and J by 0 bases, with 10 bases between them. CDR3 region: CAWRGRVSTDTQYF. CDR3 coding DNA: TGTGCCTGGAGGGGGCGGGTCAGCACAGATACGCAGTATTTT.

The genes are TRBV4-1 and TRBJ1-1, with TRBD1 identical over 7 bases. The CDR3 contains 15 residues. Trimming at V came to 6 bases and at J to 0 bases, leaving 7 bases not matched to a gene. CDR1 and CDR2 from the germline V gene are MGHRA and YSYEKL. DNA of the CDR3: TGCGCCAGCAGTCCCGGGACAGTTATGAACACTGAAGCTTTCTTT. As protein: CASSPGTVMNTEAFF.

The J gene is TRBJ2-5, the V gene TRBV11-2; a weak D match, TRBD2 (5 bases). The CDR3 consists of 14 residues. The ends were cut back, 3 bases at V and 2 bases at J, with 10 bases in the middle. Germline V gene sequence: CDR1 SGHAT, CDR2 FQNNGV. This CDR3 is CASSFERIQETQYF. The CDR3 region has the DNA TGTGCCAGCAGCTTTGAGCGGATACAAGAGACCCAGTACTTC.

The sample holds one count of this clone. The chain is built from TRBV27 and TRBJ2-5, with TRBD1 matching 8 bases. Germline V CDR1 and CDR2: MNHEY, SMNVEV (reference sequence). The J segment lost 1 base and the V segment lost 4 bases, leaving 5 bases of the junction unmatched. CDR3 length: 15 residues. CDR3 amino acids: CASSSLDRAQETQYF. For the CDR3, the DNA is TGTGCCAGCAGTTCTCTGGACAGGGCCCAAGAGACCCAGTACTTC.

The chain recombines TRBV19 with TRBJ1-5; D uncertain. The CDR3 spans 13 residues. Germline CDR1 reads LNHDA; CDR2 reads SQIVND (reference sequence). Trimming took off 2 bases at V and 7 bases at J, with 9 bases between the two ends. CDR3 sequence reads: CASSIKVNQPQHF. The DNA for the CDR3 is TGTGCCAGTAGTATAAAGGTGAACCAGCCCCAGCATTTT.

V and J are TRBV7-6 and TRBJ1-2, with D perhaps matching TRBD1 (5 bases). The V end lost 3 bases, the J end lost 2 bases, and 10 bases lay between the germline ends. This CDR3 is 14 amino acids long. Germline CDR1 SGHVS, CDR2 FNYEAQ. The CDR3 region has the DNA TGTGCCAGCAGCTTCTACGAGGGGAACTATGGCTACACCTTC. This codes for CASSFYEGNYGYTF.